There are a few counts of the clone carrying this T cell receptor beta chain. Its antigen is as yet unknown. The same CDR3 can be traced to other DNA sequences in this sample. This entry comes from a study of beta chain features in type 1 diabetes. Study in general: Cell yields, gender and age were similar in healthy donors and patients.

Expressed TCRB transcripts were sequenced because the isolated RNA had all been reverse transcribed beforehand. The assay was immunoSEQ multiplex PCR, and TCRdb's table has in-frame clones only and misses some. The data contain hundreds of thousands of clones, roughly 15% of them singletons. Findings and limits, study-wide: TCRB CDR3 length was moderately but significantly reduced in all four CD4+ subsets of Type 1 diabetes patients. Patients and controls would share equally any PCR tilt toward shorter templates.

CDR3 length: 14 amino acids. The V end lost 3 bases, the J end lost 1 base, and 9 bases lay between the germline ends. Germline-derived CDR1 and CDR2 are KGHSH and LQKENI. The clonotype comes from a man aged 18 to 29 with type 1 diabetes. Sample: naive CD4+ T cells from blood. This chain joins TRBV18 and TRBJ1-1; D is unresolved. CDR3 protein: CASSPRTENTEAFF. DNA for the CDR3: TGTGCCAGCTCACCTCGCACAGAGAACACTGAAGCTTTCTTT.